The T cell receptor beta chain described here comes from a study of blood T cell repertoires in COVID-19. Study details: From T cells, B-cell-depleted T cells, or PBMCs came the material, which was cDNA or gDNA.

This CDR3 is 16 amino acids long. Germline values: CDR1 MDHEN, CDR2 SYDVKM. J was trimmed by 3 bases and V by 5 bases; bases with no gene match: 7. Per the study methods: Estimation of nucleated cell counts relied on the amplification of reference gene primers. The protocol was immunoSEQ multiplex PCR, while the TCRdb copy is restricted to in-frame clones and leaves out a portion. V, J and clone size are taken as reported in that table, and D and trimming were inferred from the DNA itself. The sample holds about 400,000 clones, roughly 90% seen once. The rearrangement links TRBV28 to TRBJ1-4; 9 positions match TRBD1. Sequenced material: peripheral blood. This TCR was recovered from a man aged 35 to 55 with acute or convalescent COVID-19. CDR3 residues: CASSTPQGAANEKLFF. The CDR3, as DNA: TGTGCCAGCAGTACCCCACAGGGGGCGGCTAATGAAAAACTGTTTTTT.